The rows below give T cell receptor beta chains drawn from one sample of a study of CD8+ T cells in alopecia areata. Here immunoSEQ multiplex PCR was the method, and the copy in TCRdb shows in-frame clones only, minus some. The data show around 150,000 clones, approximately 57% seen once. The material sequenced was CD4+ T cells sorted from blood, taken at week 24, from a patient treated with tofacitinib. The receptor source for this set is a human donor with alopecia areata. The CDR3 runs from the conserved cysteine through the conserved F or W. Each record gives: clone size, D gene, J gene, CDR3 length, V gene, CDR3 DNA, CDR3 protein. A D gene is named only where the DNA matches it firmly. Clone size appears in some rows only: once, few, many, or a class for an expanded clone.

>-|-|TRBJ2-1|14|TRBV7-8
TGTGCCAGCAGCTTAGCGTCTATTGGAGGAGAGCAGTTCTTC
CASSLASIGGEQFF
>few|-|TRBJ1-2|14|TRBV23-1
TGCGCCAGCACTTCGAGAAGGAGTTTCTATGGCTACACCTTC
CASTSRRSFYGYTF
>-|-|TRBJ1-6|15|TRBV15
TGTGCCACCAGCAGAGACGGGACGGTAAATTCACCCCTCCACTTT
CATSRDGTVNSPLHF
>few|-|TRBJ2-5|15|TRBV9
TGTGCCAGCAGCGCCAGGGGCGGGCAACAAGAGACCCAGTACTTC
CASSARGGQQETQYF
>-|-|TRBJ2-1|12|TRBV5-4
TGTGCCAGCAGCTTGTCATTGAATGAGCAGTTCTTC
CASSLSLNEQFF
>-|-|TRBJ2-1|13|TRBV18
TGTGCCAGCACTCCAAGTTCCTACAATGAGCAGTTCTTC
CASTPSSYNEQFF
>-|-|TRBJ1-1|16|TRBV27
TGTGCCAGCAGCCCCAGGGTGAGGGGCAGCAGTACTGAAGCTTTCTTT
CASSPRVRGSSTEAFF
>few|-|TRBJ2-2|15|TRBV27
TGTGCCAGCAGTTTTCTTCCATCCGGAGCCGGGGAGCTGTTTTTT
CASSFLPSGAGELFF
>-|-|TRBJ2-7|15|TRBV30
TGTGCCTGGAGTGTAAGCCCCGACGGGGCCTACGAGCAGTACTTC
CAWSVSPDGAYEQYF
>-|-|TRBJ1-6|15|TRBV5-4
TGTGCCAGCAGCTTGGAATCAGTGACCAATTCACCCCTCCACTTT
CASSLESVTNSPLHF
>-|-|TRBJ2-1|14|TRBV4-1
TGCGCCAGCAGCCAAGTACATGAGGGCTATGAGCAGTTCTTC
CASSQVHEGYEQFF
>-|-|TRBJ1-5|12|TRBV29-1
TGCAGCGTTTCCTCGGGGGATCAGCCCCAGCATTTT
CSVSSGDQPQHF
>-|-|TRBJ2-5|16|TRBV12-5
TGTGCTAGTGGTTTGGTACATACGGCAGTTTGGGAGACCCAGTACTTC
CASGLVHTAVWETQYF
>-|-|TRBJ2-7|13|TRBV23-1
TGCGCCAGCAGTCTCGTCGGGTCCTACGAGCAGTACTTC
CASSLVGSYEQYF
>once|TRBD2|TRBJ2-1|15|TRBV27
TGTGCCAGCAGTGCGCGGGGGGGCCTAAACAATGAGCAGTTCTTC
CASSARGGLNNEQFF
>-|-|TRBJ2-3|17|TRBV7-2
TGTGCCAGCAGCCCCACGGGGAGCTACAACCTCGGGGATACGCAGTATTTT
CASSPTGSYNLGDTQYF
>-|TRBD1|TRBJ1-5|16|TRBV18
TGTGCCAGCTCACCTCAGGGGGCTCCGGGCAATCAGCCCCAGCATTTT
CASSPQGAPGNQPQHF
>-|TRBD2|TRBJ2-1|15|TRBV5-6
TGTGCCAGCAGCCCGGGGCTAGCGGGCCAGGGAGAGCAGTTCTTC
CASSPGLAGQGEQFF
>-|TRBD1|TRBJ2-7|18|TRBV19
TGTGCCAGTACTCCAAAGGGCCCCGGGACAGGGGTCCCCTACGAGCAGTACTTC
CASTPKGPGTGVPYEQYF
>-|-|TRBJ2-7|13|TRBV5-1
TGCGCCAGCAGCGAAGGTCGAGGGGACGAGCAGTACTTC
CASSEGRGDEQYF
>-|-|TRBJ2-1|15|TRBV12-5
TGTGCTAGTGTCGCGAGAGGGGTACCCTACAATGAGCAGTTCTTC
CASVARGVPYNEQFF
>-|-|TRBJ2-5|18|TRBV29-1
TGCAGCGTTGAGTTAGATAGGGGGCTCCTAGCGATGGGCGAGACCCAGTACTTC
CSVELDRGLLAMGETQYF
>few|-|TRBJ2-2|15|TRBV10-3
TGTGCCATCAGTACCACAGGGAGTAACACCGGGGAGCTGTTTTTT
CAISTTGSNTGELFF
>many|TRBD1|TRBJ1-2|12|TRBV6-6
TGTGCCAGCTGGGAGACAGGGAGGGGCTACACCTTC
CASWETGRGYTF
>-|TRBD2|TRBJ2-5|16|TRBV7-2
TGTGCCAGCAGCCAAGGCATTAGCGGGGGGGCTAAGACCCAGTACTTC
CASSQGISGGAKTQYF
>few|TRBD1|TRBJ1-2|13|TRBV6-6
TGTGCCAGCCGAAGACAGGGGCTCTATGGCTACACCTTC
CASRRQGLYGYTF
>-|-|TRBJ1-1|12|TRBV6-4
TGTGCCAGCAGTGACTCCAGGGGTGAAGCTTTCTTT
CASSDSRGEAFF
>few|-|TRBJ2-7|11|TRBV20-1
TGCAGTGCCCAAGACAAATACGAGCAGTACTTC
CSAQDKYEQYF